Listed here are 5 T cell receptor beta chains from one sample, sequenced in a study of blood T cells in healthy people across ages. For the second PCR, which ran for about 7 to 12 cycles, a sample-barcoded 5' primer and a J-beta primer mix were used. TCRdb reprocessed the 5' RACE reads with MiXCR, giving one entry per CDR3 protein. The sample comprises 650,000 to 700,000 distinct CDR3 sequences, over 40% of which are singletons, and less than 15% rests with the top ten. The sequenced material came from blood. The receptors originated from a woman older than 75 in good health.

The chain joins TRBV4-1 to TRBJ2-3; maybe TRBD2 (6 bases). The length of the CDR3 is 15 residues. Trimming removed 5 bases from V and 0 bases from J, with 12 bases in between. Germline-derived CDR1 and CDR2 are MGHRA and YSYEKL. CDR3 DNA: TGCGCCAGCAGCGATACCGGGAGCAGCACAGATACGCAGTATTTT. This gives the protein CASSDTGSSTDTQYF.

This chain connects TRBV29-1 to TRBJ1-5; unclear D gene. CDR1 SQVTM and CDR2 ANQGSEA come from the germline V gene. The CDR3 is made up of 13 amino acids. The V end lost 3 bases, the J end lost 4 bases, and 10 bases lay between the germline ends. This CDR3 is CSVEVGNNQPQHF. The DNA of the CDR3 is TGCAGCGTTGAGGTGGGGAATAATCAGCCCCAGCATTTT.

V gene TRBV7-3 combines with J gene TRBJ2-1; D gene uncertain. The CDR3 is 13 residues long. Germline assignment: CDR1 SGHTA and CDR2 FQGTGA. V was clipped by 6 bases and J by 15 bases, with 21 bases between them. Written as DNA, the CDR3 is TGTGCCAGCAGTACGGAGAGTGGGTCGGGTCTGTTCTTC. It encodes CASSTESGSGLFF.

This clonotype was observed a few times. V gene TRBV4-2 combines with J gene TRBJ1-4; TRBD1 agrees at 8 bases. The CDR3 spans 16 residues. Germline V gene lookup returns CDR1 LGHNA and CDR2 YNFKEQ. V was pared by 3 bases and J by 8 bases, with 11 bases of the junction left unmatched. CDR3 in amino acids: CASSHEAGGGGEKLFF. Here the CDR3 DNA reads TGTGCCAGCAGCCATGAGGCAGGGGGCGGGGGAGAAAAACTGTTTTTT.

This clonotype was seen once. This may come from a read error, since a much larger clone is one base off. J is TRBJ1-2 and V is TRBV12-3 or TRBV12-4, with 9 bases identical to TRBD1. CDR3 length equals 17 residues. The junction had 18 bases not matched to a gene; V was cut back by 5 bases and J by 8 bases. The CDR3 loop is CASSPQGTGLQAGGYTF. CDR3 in DNA: TGTGCCAGCAGTCCCCAAGGGACAGGGCTTCAAGCGGGAGGCTACACCTTC.